This T cell receptor (beta chain) was retrieved from a study of neoadjuvant anti-PD-1 for oral cavity cancer. Overall study: Non-progressing patients received a fourth nivolumab dose near day 43, then surgery on days 50-56.

Only in-frame clones appear in the TCRdb table, and some are missing; sequencing was by immunoSEQ multiplex PCR. In the table there are more than 15,000 clones, 60% to 80% of which are singletons. With 5 bases removed from V and 3 bases from J, the gap between germline ends came to 14 bases. Germline assignment: CDR1 MNHEY and CDR2 SMNVEV (reference sequence). The CDR3 contains 14 residues. This clonotype originated in a person aged 35 to 85 with oral cavity squamous cell carcinoma. The specimen was PBMCs, collected before nivolumab (anti-PD-1) treatment. The V call is TRBV27, the J call TRBJ2-7, with D possibly being TRBD1 or TRBD2 (5 bases each). For the CDR3, the DNA is TGTGCCAGCAGTAGAGCCGGGACCAACTACGAGCAGTACTTC. It yields the protein CASSRAGTNYEQYF.